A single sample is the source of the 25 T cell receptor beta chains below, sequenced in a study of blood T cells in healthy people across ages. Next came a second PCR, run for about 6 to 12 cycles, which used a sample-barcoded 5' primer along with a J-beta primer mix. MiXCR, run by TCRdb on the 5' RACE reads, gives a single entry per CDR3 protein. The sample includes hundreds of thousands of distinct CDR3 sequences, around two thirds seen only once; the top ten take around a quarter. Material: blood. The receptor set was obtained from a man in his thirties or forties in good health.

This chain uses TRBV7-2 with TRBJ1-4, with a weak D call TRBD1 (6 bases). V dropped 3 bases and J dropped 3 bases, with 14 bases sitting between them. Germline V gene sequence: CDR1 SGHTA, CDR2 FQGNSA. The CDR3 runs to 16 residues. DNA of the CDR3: TGTGCCAGCAGCTTGGCCCGGACAGCTGCTAATGAAAAACTGTTTTTT. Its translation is CASSLARTAANEKLFF. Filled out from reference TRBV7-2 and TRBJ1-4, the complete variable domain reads GAGVSQSPSNKVTEKGKDVELRCDPISGHTALYWYRQSLGQGLEFLIYFQGNSAPDKSGLPSDRFSAERTGGSVSTLTIQRTQQEDSAVYLCASSLARTAANEKLFFGSGTQLSVL.

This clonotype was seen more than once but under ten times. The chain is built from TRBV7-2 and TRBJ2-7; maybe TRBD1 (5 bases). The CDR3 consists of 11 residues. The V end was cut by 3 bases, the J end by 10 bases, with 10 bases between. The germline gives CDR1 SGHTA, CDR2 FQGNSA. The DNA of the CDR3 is TGTGCCAGCAGCTTCTTAGGGGCCCAGTACTTC. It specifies CASSFLGAQYF.

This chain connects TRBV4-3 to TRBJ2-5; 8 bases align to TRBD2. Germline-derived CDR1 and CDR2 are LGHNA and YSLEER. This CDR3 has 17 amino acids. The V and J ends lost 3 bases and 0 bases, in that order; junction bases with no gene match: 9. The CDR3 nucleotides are TGCGCCAGCAGCCAGGGGTCGGGCGGGGGGTACCAAGAGACCCAGTACTTC. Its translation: CASSQGSGGGYQETQYF.

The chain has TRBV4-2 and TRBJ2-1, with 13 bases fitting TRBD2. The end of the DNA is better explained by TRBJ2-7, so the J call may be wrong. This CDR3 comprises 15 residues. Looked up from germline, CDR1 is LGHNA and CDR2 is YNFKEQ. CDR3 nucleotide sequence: TGTGCCAGCAGCCAAACTAGCGGGGGGGCCGATGAGCAGTACTTC. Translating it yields CASSQTSGGADEQYF.

In DNA, the CDR3 is TGCGCCAGCAGCGCGCCGGGACAGGCCACAGATACGCAGTATTTT. It encodes CASSAPGQATDTQYF. The rearrangement uses TRBV5-1 and TRBJ2-3; TRBD1 aligns across 8 bases. The CDR3 sequence is 15 residues long. Germline V gene data show CDR1 as SGHRS and CDR2 as YFSETQ. With V trimmed by 4 bases and J by 2 bases, 6 bases remained unmatched.

The CDR3 region is CSAPLAGGTYNEQFF. The CDR3 DNA is TGCAGTGCCCCCCTGGCGGGGGGTACCTACAATGAGCAGTTCTTC. The J gene is TRBJ2-1, the V gene TRBV20-1, with TRBD2 matching over 8 bases. The ends lost 6 bases at V and 2 bases at J; junction bases unmatched: 9. Germline loops: CDR1 DFQATT, CDR2 SNEGSKA (reference sequence). CDR3 size: 15 residues.

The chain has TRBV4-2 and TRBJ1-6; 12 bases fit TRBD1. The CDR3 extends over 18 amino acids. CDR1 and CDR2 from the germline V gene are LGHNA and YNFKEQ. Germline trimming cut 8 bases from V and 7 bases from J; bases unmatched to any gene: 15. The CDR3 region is CASAKGLGQGANNSPLHF. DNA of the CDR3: TGTGCCAGCGCCAAGGGCCTGGGACAGGGGGCGAACAATTCACCCCTCCACTTT.

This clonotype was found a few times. In nucleotides, the CDR3 is TGTGCCATCGGGGCGGCCGAGCAGTACTTC. Protein product: CAIGAAEQYF. The chain carries TRBV10-3 and TRBJ2-7, with a tentative D call TRBD1 (5 bases). The CDR3 extends over 10 amino acids. The V gene's germline CDR1 is ENHRY and CDR2 SYGVKD. With 8 bases removed from V and 6 bases from J, the gap between germline ends came to 8 bases.

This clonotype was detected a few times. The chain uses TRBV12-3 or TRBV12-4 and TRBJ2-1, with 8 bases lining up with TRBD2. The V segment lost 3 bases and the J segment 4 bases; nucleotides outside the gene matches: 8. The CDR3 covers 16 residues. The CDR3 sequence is CASSFGGALLYNEQFF. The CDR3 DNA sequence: TGTGCCAGCAGTTTCGGGGGGGCCTTACTATACAATGAGCAGTTCTTC.

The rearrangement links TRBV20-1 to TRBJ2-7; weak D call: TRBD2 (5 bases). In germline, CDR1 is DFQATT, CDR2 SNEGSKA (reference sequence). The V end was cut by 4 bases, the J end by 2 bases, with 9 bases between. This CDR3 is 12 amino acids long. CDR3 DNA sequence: TGCAGTGCTAAATTGAGGGCCTACGAGCAGTACTTC. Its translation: CSAKLRAYEQYF.

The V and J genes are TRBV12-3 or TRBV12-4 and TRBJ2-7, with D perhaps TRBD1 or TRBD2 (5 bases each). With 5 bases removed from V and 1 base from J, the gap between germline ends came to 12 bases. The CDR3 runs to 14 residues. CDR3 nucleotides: TGTGCCAGCAGTACCGGGACCCCGTCCTACGAGCAGTACTTC. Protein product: CASSTGTPSYEQYF.

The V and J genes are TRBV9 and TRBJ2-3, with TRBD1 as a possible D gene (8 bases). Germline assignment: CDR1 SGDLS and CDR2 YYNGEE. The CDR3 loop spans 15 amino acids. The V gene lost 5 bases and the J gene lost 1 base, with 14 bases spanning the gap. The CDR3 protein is CASSEQGGGTDTQYF. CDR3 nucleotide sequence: TGTGCCAGCAGTGAACAGGGGGGGGGCACAGATACGCAGTATTTT.

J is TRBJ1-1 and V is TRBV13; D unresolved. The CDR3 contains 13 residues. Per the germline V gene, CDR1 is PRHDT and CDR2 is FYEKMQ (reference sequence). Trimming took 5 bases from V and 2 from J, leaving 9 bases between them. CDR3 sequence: CASSLTLNTEAFF. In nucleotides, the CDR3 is TGTGCCAGCAGCCTAACACTAAACACTGAAGCTTTCTTT.

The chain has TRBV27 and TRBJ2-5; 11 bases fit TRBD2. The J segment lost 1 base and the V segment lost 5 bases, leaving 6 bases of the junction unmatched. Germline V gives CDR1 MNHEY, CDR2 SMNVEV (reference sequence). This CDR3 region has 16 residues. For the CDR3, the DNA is TGTGCCAGCAGTCCGGGACTAGCGGACCCCCAAGAGACCCAGTACTTC. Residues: CASSPGLADPQETQYF.

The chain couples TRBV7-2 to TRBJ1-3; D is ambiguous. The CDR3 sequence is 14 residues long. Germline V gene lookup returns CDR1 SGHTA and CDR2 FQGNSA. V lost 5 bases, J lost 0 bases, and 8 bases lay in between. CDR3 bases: TGTGCCAGCAGCCTCAGACGCTCTGGAAACACCATATATTTT. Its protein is CASSLRRSGNTIYF.

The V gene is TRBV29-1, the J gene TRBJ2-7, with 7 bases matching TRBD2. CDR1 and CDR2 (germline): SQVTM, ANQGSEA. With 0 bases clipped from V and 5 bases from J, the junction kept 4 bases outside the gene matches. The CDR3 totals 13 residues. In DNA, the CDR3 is TGCAGCGTTGAAGATGGGCTAGCGGACGAGCAGTACTTC. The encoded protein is CSVEDGLADEQYF.

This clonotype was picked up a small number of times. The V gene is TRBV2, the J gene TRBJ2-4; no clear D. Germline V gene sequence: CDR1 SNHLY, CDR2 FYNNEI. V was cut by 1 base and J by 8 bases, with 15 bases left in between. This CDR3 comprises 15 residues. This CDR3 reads CASSEGIHTTDIQYF. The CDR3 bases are TGTGCCAGCAGTGAAGGGATACACACGACGGACATTCAGTACTTC.

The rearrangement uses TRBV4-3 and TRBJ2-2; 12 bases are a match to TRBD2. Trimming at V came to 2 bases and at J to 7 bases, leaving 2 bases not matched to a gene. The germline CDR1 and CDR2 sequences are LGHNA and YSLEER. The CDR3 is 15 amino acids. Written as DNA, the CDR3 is TGCGCCAGCAGCCAACCGACTAGCGGGGGCGGGGAGCTGTTTTTT. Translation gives CASSQPTSGGGELFF.

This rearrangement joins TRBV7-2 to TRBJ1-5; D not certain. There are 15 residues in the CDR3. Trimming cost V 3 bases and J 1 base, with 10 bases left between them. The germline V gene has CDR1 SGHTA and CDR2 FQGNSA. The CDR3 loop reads CASSFDGTSNQPQHF. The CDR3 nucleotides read TGTGCCAGCAGCTTCGACGGAACAAGCAATCAGCCCCAGCATTTT.

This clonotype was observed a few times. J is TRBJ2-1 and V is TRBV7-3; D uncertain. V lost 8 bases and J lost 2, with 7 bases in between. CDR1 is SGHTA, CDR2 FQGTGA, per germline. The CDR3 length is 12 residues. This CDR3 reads CASAVTYNEQFF. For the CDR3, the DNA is TGTGCCAGCGCGGTAACCTACAATGAGCAGTTCTTC.

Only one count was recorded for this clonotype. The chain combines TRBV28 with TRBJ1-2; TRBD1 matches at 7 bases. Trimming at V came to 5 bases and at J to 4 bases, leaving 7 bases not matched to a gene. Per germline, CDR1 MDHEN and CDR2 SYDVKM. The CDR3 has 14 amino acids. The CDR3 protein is CASSGGGFGYGYTF. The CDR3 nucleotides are TGTGCCAGCAGTGGAGGGGGCTTCGGCTATGGCTACACCTTC.

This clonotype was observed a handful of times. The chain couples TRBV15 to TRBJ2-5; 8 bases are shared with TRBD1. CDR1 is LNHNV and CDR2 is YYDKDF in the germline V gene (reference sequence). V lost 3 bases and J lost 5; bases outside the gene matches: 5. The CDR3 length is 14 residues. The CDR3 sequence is CATSRDRALETQYF. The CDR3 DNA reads TGTGCCACCAGCAGGGACAGGGCGTTGGAGACCCAGTACTTC.

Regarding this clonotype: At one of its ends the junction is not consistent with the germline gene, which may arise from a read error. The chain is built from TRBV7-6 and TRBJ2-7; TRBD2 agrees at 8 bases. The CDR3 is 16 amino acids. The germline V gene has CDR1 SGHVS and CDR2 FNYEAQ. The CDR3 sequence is CASSPGASGGSYEQYF. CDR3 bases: TGTGCTAGCAGCCCCGGCGCCAGCGGGGGTTCGTACGAGCAGTACTTC.

CDR3 sequence: CASSQRRGGGDTQYF. The CDR3 coding sequence is TGCGCCAGCAGCCAACGACGGGGGGGCGGTGATACGCAGTATTTT. The V call is TRBV4-1, the J call TRBJ2-3, with TRBD2 identical over 8 bases. Germline V gene lookup returns CDR1 MGHRA and CDR2 YSYEKL. CDR3 size: 15 residues. Trimming cost V 2 bases and J 6 bases; bases outside gene matches: 7.

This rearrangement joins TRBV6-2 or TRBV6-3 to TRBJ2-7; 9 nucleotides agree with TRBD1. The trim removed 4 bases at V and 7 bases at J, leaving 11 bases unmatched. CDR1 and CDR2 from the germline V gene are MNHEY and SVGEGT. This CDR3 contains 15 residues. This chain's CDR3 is CASSFTGTGYNEQYF. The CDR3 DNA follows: TGTGCCAGCAGTTTCACCGGGACAGGGTACAATGAGCAGTACTTC.